One sample yielded the 2 T cell receptor beta chains listed below, sequenced in a study of T cells in Graves' hyperthyroidism and ophthalmopathy. It was RNA transcripts that yielded the amplified TCR beta CDR3 regions. The HTBI primer set drove a first-round RT-PCR of the TCR CDR3. TCRdb used MiXCR to reprocess the multiplex PCR reads, holding one entry per CDR3 protein. The data show around 500,000 distinct CDR3 sequences, around 15% seen once. The sequencing sample was made of blood. All receptors derive from a woman aged 40 to 50 with Graves' hyperthyroidism.

The V gene is TRBV4-1, the J gene TRBJ2-5, with 15 bases aligning to TRBD2. Losses at the gene ends were 4 bases for V and 2 bases for J; bases not matched to a gene: 5. CDR3 length: 17 residues. Germline values: CDR1 MGHRA, CDR2 YSYEKL. This CDR3 reads CASSPGLAGGRQETQYF. The CDR3 DNA follows: TGCGCCAGCAGCCCGGGACTAGCGGGAGGTCGTCAAGAGACCCAGTACTTC.

This clonotype was recorded at least ten times. The chain has TRBV28 and TRBJ2-5, with TRBD2 matching 11 bases. This CDR3 spans 14 amino acids. The ends lost 6 bases at V and 4 bases at J; junction bases unmatched: 4. CDR1 MDHEN and CDR2 SYDVKM come from the germline V gene. The CDR3 coding sequence is TGTGCCAGCAGACGAGGACTAGCGGGAGAGACCCAGTACTTC. This encodes CASRRGLAGETQYF.